One sample yielded the 10 T cell receptor beta chains listed below, sequenced in a study of blood T cells in healthy people across ages. For the second PCR, which ran for roughly 7 to 11 cycles, a sample-barcoded 5' primer and a J-beta primer mix were used. MiXCR, run by TCRdb on the 5' RACE reads, gives a single entry per CDR3 protein. The profile shows approximately 940,000 distinct CDR3 sequences, around 49% of them singletons. Sequences were obtained from blood. These receptors were collected from a man aged 25-45 years in good health.

The V call is TRBV4-3, the J call TRBJ2-6, with D unresolved. The CDR3 length is 17 residues. The ends were cut back, 0 bases at V and 0 bases at J, with 9 bases in the middle. The germline CDR1 and CDR2 sequences are LGHNA and YSLEER. The DNA for the CDR3 is TGCGCCAGCAGCCAAGATCCCCTCAGCTCTGGGGCCAACGTCCTGACTTTC. Amino acid sequence: CASSQDPLSSGANVLTF.

V usage is TRBV3-1 and J usage is TRBJ2-1; 13 bases agree with TRBD2. CDR3 length equals 19 residues. Germline CDR1 reads LGHDT; CDR2 reads YNNKEL (reference sequence). Trimming removed 4 bases from V and 2 bases from J; junction bases left unmatched: 11. CDR3 nucleotides: TGTGCCAGCAGCCGCGGGACTAGCGGGGCTAAAGGGCCCTACAATGAGCAGTTCTTC. This sequence encodes CASSRGTSGAKGPYNEQFF.

The count of this clonotype is one. J is TRBJ2-3 and V is TRBV4-1; 12 bases fit TRBD2. Trimming at V came to 3 bases and at J to 4 bases, leaving 11 bases not matched to a gene. Germline V gene data show CDR1 as MGHRA and CDR2 as YSYEKL. The CDR3 runs to 18 residues. CDR3 DNA: TGCGCCAGCAGCCACCGGGAATGGACTAGCGGGGCGGCAGATACGCAGTATTTT. Amino acid sequence: CASSHREWTSGAADTQYF.

A single count supports this clonotype. The V and J genes are TRBV9 and TRBJ2-7; no clear D gene. Per the germline V gene, CDR1 is SGDLS and CDR2 is YYNGEE. The germline V and J ends were trimmed by 2 bases and 7 bases, with 16 bases remaining between them. The CDR3 has 14 residues. The CDR3 here is CASSVGTLKGEQYF. The CDR3 DNA reads TGTGCCAGCAGCGTCGGCACTTTAAAAGGGGAGCAGTACTTC.

The chain employs TRBV7-9 and TRBJ2-7, with D possibly matching TRBD2 (6 bases). Trimming stripped 1 base from V and 11 bases from J, with 21 bases between. Per the germline V gene, CDR1 is SEHNR and CDR2 is FQNEAQ (reference sequence). The CDR3 has 15 residues. This CDR3 is CASSLGGMDGTDKYF. As DNA, the CDR3 is TGTGCCAGCAGCTTAGGGGGAATGGACGGGACTGATAAGTACTTC.

The V and J genes are TRBV3-1 and TRBJ2-7, with 7 bases matching TRBD1. Germline V CDR1 and CDR2: LGHDT, YNNKEL (reference sequence). The CDR3 length is 15 residues. Trimming removed 5 bases from V and 1 base from J; junction bases left unmatched: 8. This CDR3 reads CASSSRDRRSYEQYF. CDR3 sequence (DNA): TGTGCCAGCAGCTCAAGGGACAGAAGATCCTACGAGCAGTACTTC.

This clonotype was detected only a few times. The V and J genes are TRBV11-2 and TRBJ2-5; TRBD2 matches 8 bases. V shed 4 bases and J 1 base; nucleotides not matched to a gene: 11. The CDR3 is 17 amino acids. The germline gives CDR1 SGHAT, CDR2 FQNNGV. CDR3 sequence (DNA): TGTGCCAGCAGCTGGGGGGGACTAGTAGAATCCCAAGAGACCCAGTACTTC. It translates to CASSWGGLVESQETQYF. Using reference TRBV11-2 and TRBJ2-5 for the parts outside the CDR3, the full variable domain is EAGVAQSPRYKIIEKRQSVAFWCNPISGHATLYWYQQILGQGPKLLIQFQNNGVVDDSQLPKDRFSAERLKGVDSTLKIQPAKLEDSAVYLCASSWGGLVESQETQYFGPGTRLLVL.

This clonotype has only a few counts. The chain links TRBV24-1 to TRBJ2-1; D uncertain. The CDR3 extends over 16 amino acids. CDR1 and CDR2 (germline): KGHDR, SFDVKD. Trimming removed 2 bases at V and 4 bases at J, with 14 bases between. The CDR3 region is CATSDSPASTYNEQFF. DNA of the CDR3: TGTGCCACCAGTGATTCCCCCGCTTCTACTTACAATGAGCAGTTCTTC.

CDR3 sequence (DNA): TGTGCCAGCAGCTTATCATCGACAGGGGTGACCATGCCAAAGACCCAGTACTTC. Translated: CASSLSSTGVTMPKTQYF. V usage is TRBV11-2 and J usage is TRBJ2-7; 8 nucleotides agree with TRBD1. With the DNA end fitting TRBJ2-5 better, the J assignment may be wrong. This CDR3 region has 18 residues. In germline, CDR1 is SGHAT, CDR2 FQNNGV.

This clonotype has just a few counts. This may be a read error, as it is one base from a much larger clone. CDR3 coding DNA: TGTGCCAGCAGTTACGGGGCTGACTACAATGAGCAGTACTTC. Residues: CASSYGADYNEQYF. This chain links TRBV6-5 with TRBJ2-1; either TRBD1 or TRBD2 may fit D (5 bases each). The DNA end favors TRBJ2-7, so the J call may be wrong. The CDR3 has 14 residues. The germline gives CDR1 MNHEY, CDR2 SVGAGI.